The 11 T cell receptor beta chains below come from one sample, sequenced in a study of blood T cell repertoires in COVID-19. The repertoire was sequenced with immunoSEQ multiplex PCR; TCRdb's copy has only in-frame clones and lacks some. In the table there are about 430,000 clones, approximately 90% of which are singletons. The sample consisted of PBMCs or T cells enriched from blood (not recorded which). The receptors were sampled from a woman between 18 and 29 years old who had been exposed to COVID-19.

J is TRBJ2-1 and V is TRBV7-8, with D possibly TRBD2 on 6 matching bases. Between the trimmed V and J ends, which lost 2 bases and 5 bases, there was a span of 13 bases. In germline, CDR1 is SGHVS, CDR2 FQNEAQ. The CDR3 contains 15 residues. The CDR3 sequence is CASSLNGLANNEQFF. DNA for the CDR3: TGTGCCAGCAGCTTAAATGGGCTAGCGAACAATGAGCAGTTCTTC.

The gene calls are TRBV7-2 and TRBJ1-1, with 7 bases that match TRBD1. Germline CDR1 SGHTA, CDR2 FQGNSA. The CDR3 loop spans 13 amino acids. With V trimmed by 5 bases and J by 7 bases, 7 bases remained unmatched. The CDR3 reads CASSVYRGIEAFF. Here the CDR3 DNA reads TGTGCCAGCAGCGTATACAGGGGCATTGAAGCTTTCTTT.

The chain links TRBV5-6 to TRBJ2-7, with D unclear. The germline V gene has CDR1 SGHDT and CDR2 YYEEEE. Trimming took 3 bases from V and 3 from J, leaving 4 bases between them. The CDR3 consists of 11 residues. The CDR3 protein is CASSYNYEQYF. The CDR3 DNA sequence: TGTGCCAGCAGCTATAACTACGAGCAGTACTTC.

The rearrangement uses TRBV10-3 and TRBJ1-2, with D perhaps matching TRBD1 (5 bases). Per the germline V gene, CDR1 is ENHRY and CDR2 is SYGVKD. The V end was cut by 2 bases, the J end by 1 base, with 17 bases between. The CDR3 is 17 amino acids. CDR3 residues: CAISETGGTIDNYGYTF. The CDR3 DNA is TGTGCCATCAGTGAGACGGGGGGAACAATCGATAACTATGGCTACACCTTC.

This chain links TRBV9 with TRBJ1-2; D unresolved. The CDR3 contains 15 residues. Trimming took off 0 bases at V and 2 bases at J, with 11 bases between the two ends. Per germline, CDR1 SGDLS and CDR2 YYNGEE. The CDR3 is CASSVALPGNYGYTF. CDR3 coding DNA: TGTGCCAGCAGCGTAGCTCTGCCGGGGAACTATGGCTACACCTTC. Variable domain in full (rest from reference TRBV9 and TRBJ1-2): DSGVTQTPKHLITATGQRVTLRCSPRSGDLSVYWYQQSLDQGLQFLIQYYNGEERAKGNILERFSAQQFPDLHSELNLSSLELGDSALYFCASSVALPGNYGYTFGSGTRLTVV.

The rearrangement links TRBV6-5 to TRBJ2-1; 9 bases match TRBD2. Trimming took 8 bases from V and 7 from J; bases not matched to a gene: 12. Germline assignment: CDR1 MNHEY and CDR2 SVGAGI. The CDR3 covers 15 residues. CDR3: CASGPSNSGRNEQFF. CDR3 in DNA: TGTGCCAGCGGACCCAGCAATAGCGGGAGAAATGAGCAGTTCTTC.

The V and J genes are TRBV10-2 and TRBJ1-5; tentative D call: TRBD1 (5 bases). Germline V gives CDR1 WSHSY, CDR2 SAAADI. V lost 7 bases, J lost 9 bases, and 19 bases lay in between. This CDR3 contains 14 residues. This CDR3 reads CASTKLGGESPQHF. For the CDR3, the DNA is TGCGCCAGCACCAAACTAGGAGGGGAATCGCCCCAGCATTTT.

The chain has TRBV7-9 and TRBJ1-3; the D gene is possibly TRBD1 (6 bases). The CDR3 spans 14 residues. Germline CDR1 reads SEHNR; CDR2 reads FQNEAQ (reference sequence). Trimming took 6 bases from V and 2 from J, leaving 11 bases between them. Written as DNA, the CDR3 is TGTGCCAGCAGAACAGGGTCGGCTGGAAACACCATATATTTT. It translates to CASRTGSAGNTIYF.

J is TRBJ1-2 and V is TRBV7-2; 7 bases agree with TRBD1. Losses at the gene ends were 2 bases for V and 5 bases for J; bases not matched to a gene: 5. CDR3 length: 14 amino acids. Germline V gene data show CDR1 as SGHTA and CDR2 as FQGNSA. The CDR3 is CASSLQGQPYGYTF. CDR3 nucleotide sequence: TGTGCCAGCAGCTTACAGGGACAGCCTTATGGCTACACCTTC.

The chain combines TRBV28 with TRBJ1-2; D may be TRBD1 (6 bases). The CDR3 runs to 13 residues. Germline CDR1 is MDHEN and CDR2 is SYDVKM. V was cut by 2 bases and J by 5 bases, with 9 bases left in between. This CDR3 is CASSLEGVYGYTF. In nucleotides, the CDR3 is TGTGCCAGCAGTTTAGAGGGGGTATATGGCTACACCTTC.

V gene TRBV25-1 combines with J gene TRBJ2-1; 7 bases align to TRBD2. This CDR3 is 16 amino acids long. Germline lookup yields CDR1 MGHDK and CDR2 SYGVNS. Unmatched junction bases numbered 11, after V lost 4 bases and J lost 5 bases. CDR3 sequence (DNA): TGTGCCAGCAGTGGAGAAAGGCGGGGGTCGGACAATGAGCAGTTCTTC. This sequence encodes CASSGERRGSDNEQFF.